A single TCR beta chain is shown here with its context. Its antigen is as yet unknown. One entry per CDR3 protein, called by TCRdb with MiXCR from the RT-PCR reads. The sample comprises hundreds of thousands of distinct CDR3 sequences, 11% of which are singletons, and approximately 11% rests with the top ten. J was trimmed by 10 bases and V by 0 bases; bases with no gene match: 5. The CDR3 is made up of 16 amino acids. CDR1 MNHEY and CDR2 SVGAGI come from the germline V gene. The sample comes from a study of response to subunit inactivated influenza vaccine. Findings of the study overall: Authors suggested each seasonal flu vaccination may recruit only limited numbers of new T cells.

These same data were also listed under a study on T cells expressing NK-cell markers. Per that paper: UMIs accompanied the 5'RACE template switching by which TCR beta cDNA was made. In roughly six donors, dominant NKG2C+ clonotypes were roughly 1.0-7.0% of CD8+ T cells. In a handful of donors, these clonotypes also led the CD3+CD56-NKG2C+ fraction.

The rearrangement uses TRBV6-5 and TRBJ2-1; 14 bases align to TRBD2. The receptor comes from a man between 50 and 59 years old who received an inactivated influenza vaccine. Specimen: PBMCs from blood, collected on the day of vaccination. This CDR3 is CASSYSPGLAGAEQFF. CDR3 nucleotide sequence: TGTGCCAGCAGTTACTCTCCGGGACTAGCGGGAGCGGAGCAGTTCTTC.